The next 6 T cell receptor beta chains were all read from a single sample in a study of T-cell memory formation after mild COVID-19. Via MiXCR, TCRdb re-called the 5' RACE reads, giving one row per CDR3 protein. This table has 350,000 or so distinct CDR3 sequences, roughly 20% appearing once. The sequencing input was PBMCs or a T cell subset sorted from them (not recorded which). These receptors were obtained from an adult woman who had mild COVID-19 (a few samples of this study predate the infection). Cell type and time point are not known.

This clonotype was observed a handful of times. The genes are TRBV27 and TRBJ2-7; 9 bases align to TRBD2. Germline-derived CDR1 and CDR2 are MNHEY and SMNVEV (reference sequence). The CDR3 spans 13 residues. V shed 8 bases and J 6 bases; nucleotides not matched to a gene: 8. CDR3 protein: CASAGGRRGEQYF. CDR3 nucleotide sequence: TGTGCCAGCGCGGGGGGGCGGCGTGGCGAGCAGTACTTC.

This clonotype has just one count. V gene TRBV4-2 combines with J gene TRBJ2-7; TRBD1 matches 11 bases. Germline V gene sequence: CDR1 LGHNA, CDR2 YNFKEQ. The ends lost 1 base at V and 4 bases at J; junction bases unmatched: 6. The CDR3 length is 16 residues. CDR3 protein: CASSQAWTGGSYEQYF. DNA for the CDR3: TGTGCCAGCAGCCAAGCTTGGACAGGGGGCTCATACGAGCAGTACTTC.

The genes are TRBV2 and TRBJ2-7; a possible D gene is TRBD2 (5 bases). The V end lost 6 bases, the J end lost 3 bases, and 12 bases lay between the germline ends. The CDR3 has 13 amino acids. CDR1 and CDR2 (germline): SNHLY, FYNNEI. The CDR3 loop reads CASRVDYLYEQYF. The CDR3 region has the DNA TGTGCCAGCAGGGTAGACTACCTCTACGAGCAGTACTTC.

J is TRBJ2-2 and V is TRBV3-1; 9 bases map to TRBD2. The J segment lost 7 bases and the V segment lost 5 bases, leaving 8 bases of the junction unmatched. CDR3 length: 15 residues. Per the germline V gene, CDR1 is LGHDT and CDR2 is YNNKEL (reference sequence). This CDR3 reads CASSGTSIGHGELFF. CDR3 bases: TGTGCCAGCAGCGGGACTAGCATCGGGCACGGGGAGCTGTTTTTT.

This chain uses TRBV29-1 with TRBJ2-1; tentatively, D is TRBD2 (6 bases). V shed 3 bases and J shed 7 bases, with 13 bases lying between them. The length of the CDR3 is 13 residues. Germline loops: CDR1 SQVTM, CDR2 ANQGSEA. The CDR3 DNA is TGCAGCGTTGATGCGGGGCTGTTGAATGAGCAGTTCTTC. Protein sequence: CSVDAGLLNEQFF.

This clonotype was recorded many times. J is TRBJ2-1 and V is TRBV9; D uncertain. Germline CDR1 is SGDLS and CDR2 is YYNGEE. This CDR3 contains 15 residues. The V end was cut by 0 bases, the J end by 1 base, with 8 bases between. The CDR3: CASSVGSVSYNEQFF. The CDR3, as DNA: TGTGCCAGCAGCGTAGGTAGTGTGTCCTACAATGAGCAGTTCTTC. The variable domain in full, with the rest retrieved from reference TRBV9 and TRBJ2-1, is DSGVTQTPKHLITATGQRVTLRCSPRSGDLSVYWYQQSLDQGLQFLIQYYNGEERAKGNILERFSAQQFPDLHSELNLSSLELGDSALYFCASSVGSVSYNEQFFGPGTRLTVL.